A selection of T cell receptor beta chains follows, all from one sample in a study of CD8+CD57+ T cells in acquired aplastic anemia. TCRdb re-called the reads through MiXCR, storing one row per CDR3 protein. Of about 210,000 distinct CDR3 sequences listed, approximately 35% were seen once; the top ten hold 0.95% to 1.2%. Sequencing used sorted CD4+, CD8+, or CD8+CD57+ T cells (not recorded which) from PBMCs. These receptors all come from a human donor in good health, serving as a control. CDR3s include the opening cysteine and the closing phenylalanine or tryptophan. Each record gives: CDR3 protein, CDR3 DNA, clone size, CDR3 length, J gene, D gene, V gene. The D gene is left open where the match is weak. Size is stated for part of the rows, as once, few or many counts, or as a class when the clone is expanded.

cdr3_aa: CASSWGGRATYNEQFF
cdr3_nt: TGTGCCAGCAGCTGGGGGGGACGGGCAACTTACAATGAGCAGTTCTTC
clone_size: many
cdr3_length: 16
j_call: TRBJ2-1
d_call: TRBD2
v_call: TRBV7-4

cdr3_aa: CSALASYGYTF
cdr3_nt: TGCAGTGCCCTGGCCAGCTATGGCTACACCTTC
clone_size: many
cdr3_length: 11
j_call: TRBJ1-2
d_call: -
v_call: TRBV20-1

cdr3_aa: CAIRYSGTLNTEAFF
cdr3_nt: TGTGCCATCAGATATAGCGGGACCTTGAACACTGAAGCTTTCTTT
clone_size: many
cdr3_length: 15
j_call: TRBJ1-1
d_call: -
v_call: TRBV10-3

cdr3_aa: CASSLGERGDIQYF
cdr3_nt: TGTGCCAGCAGTTTAGGTGAAAGGGGGGACATTCAGTACTTC
clone_size: -
cdr3_length: 14
j_call: TRBJ2-4
d_call: -
v_call: TRBV10-1

cdr3_aa: CASSVRTRNEQYF
cdr3_nt: TGCGCCAGCAGCGTTCGGACACGGAACGAGCAGTACTTC
clone_size: many
cdr3_length: 13
j_call: TRBJ2-7
d_call: -
v_call: TRBV5-1

cdr3_aa: CASSPNRGLRGYTF
cdr3_nt: TGTGCCAGCTCACCAAATAGGGGGTTGCGTGGCTACACCTTC
clone_size: few
cdr3_length: 14
j_call: TRBJ1-2
d_call: -
v_call: TRBV18

cdr3_aa: CVSSYTLSSGSGNTQYF
cdr3_nt: TGCGTCAGCAGCTACACCCTCTCTAGCGGGAGCGGGAATACGCAGTATTTT
clone_size: once
cdr3_length: 17
j_call: TRBJ2-3
d_call: TRBD2
v_call: TRBV5-1

cdr3_aa: CASLEGDGANVLTF
cdr3_nt: TGTGCCAGCCTGGAGGGGGACGGGGCCAACGTCCTGACTTTC
clone_size: once
cdr3_length: 14
j_call: TRBJ2-6
d_call: -
v_call: TRBV25-1

cdr3_aa: CASSLKGTTLSSPLHF
cdr3_nt: TGTGCCAGCAGCTTAAAGGGGACCACATTGTCCTCACCCCTCCACTTT
clone_size: -
cdr3_length: 16
j_call: TRBJ1-6
d_call: -
v_call: TRBV11-2

cdr3_aa: CSLAPRGRIDNYGYTF
cdr3_nt: TGCAGCTTAGCCCCGCGGGGCCGGATTGATAACTATGGCTACACCTTC
clone_size: -
cdr3_length: 16
j_call: TRBJ1-2
d_call: -
v_call: TRBV29-1

cdr3_aa: CASSPTGPTEAFF
cdr3_nt: TGTGCCAGTAGCCCGACAGGGCCAACTGAAGCTTTCTTT
clone_size: many
cdr3_length: 13
j_call: TRBJ1-1
d_call: TRBD1
v_call: TRBV19

cdr3_aa: CASSFGPTTEAFF
cdr3_nt: TGTGCCAGCAGCTTTGGTCCAACCACTGAAGCTTTCTTT
clone_size: many
cdr3_length: 13
j_call: TRBJ1-1
d_call: -
v_call: TRBV7-2

cdr3_aa: CSVGQGNNYGYTF
cdr3_nt: TGCAGCGTCGGACAAGGGAACAACTATGGCTACACCTTC
clone_size: -
cdr3_length: 13
j_call: TRBJ1-2
d_call: -
v_call: TRBV29-1

cdr3_aa: CASSRIGGSSYEQYF
cdr3_nt: TGTGCCAGCAGCAGGATAGGCGGCAGCTCCTACGAGCAGTACTTC
clone_size: few
cdr3_length: 15
j_call: TRBJ2-7
d_call: -
v_call: TRBV4-2

cdr3_aa: CSARDRSRGRTDTQYF
cdr3_nt: TGCAGTGCTAGAGACCGTTCCCGGGGGCGCACAGATACGCAGTATTTT
clone_size: few
cdr3_length: 16
j_call: TRBJ2-3
d_call: -
v_call: TRBV20-1

cdr3_aa: CASSLAPSVLSTDTQYF
cdr3_nt: TGTGCCAGCAGCTTAGCCCCTAGCGTCCTAAGCACAGATACGCAGTATTTT
clone_size: -
cdr3_length: 17
j_call: TRBJ2-3
d_call: -
v_call: TRBV7-2

cdr3_aa: CASSLASGSPGTQYF
cdr3_nt: TGTGCCAGCAGCCTAGCCAGCGGGAGTCCTGGGACCCAGTACTTC
clone_size: many
cdr3_length: 15
j_call: TRBJ2-5
d_call: TRBD2
v_call: TRBV7-9

cdr3_aa: CASRIQGEQFF
cdr3_nt: TGTGCCAGTAGAATTCAGGGGGAGCAGTTCTTC
clone_size: few
cdr3_length: 11
j_call: TRBJ2-1
d_call: -
v_call: TRBV19

cdr3_aa: CASSTGLSPLHF
cdr3_nt: TGTGCCAGCAGTACCGGGCTCTCACCCCTCCACTTT
clone_size: -
cdr3_length: 12
j_call: TRBJ1-6
d_call: -
v_call: TRBV7-2

cdr3_aa: CASSGGYNQPQHF
cdr3_nt: TGTGCCAGCAGTGGGGGATACAATCAGCCCCAGCATTTT
clone_size: few
cdr3_length: 13
j_call: TRBJ1-5
d_call: -
v_call: TRBV27

cdr3_aa: CASRMTGYSNQPQHF
cdr3_nt: TGTGCCAGCAGGATGACAGGTTATAGCAATCAGCCCCAGCATTTT
clone_size: -
cdr3_length: 15
j_call: TRBJ1-5
d_call: -
v_call: TRBV6-1

cdr3_aa: CASSVMGEAYEQYF
cdr3_nt: TGTGCCAGCAGCGTAATGGGGGAGGCCTACGAGCAGTACTTC
clone_size: many
cdr3_length: 14
j_call: TRBJ2-7
d_call: -
v_call: TRBV9

cdr3_aa: CASSLTGRTDTQYF
cdr3_nt: TGTGCCAGCAGCTTGACAGGGCGCACAGATACGCAGTATTTT
clone_size: few
cdr3_length: 14
j_call: TRBJ2-3
d_call: -
v_call: TRBV5-4

cdr3_aa: CASTGTVNSPLHF
cdr3_nt: TGTGCCAGTACCGGGACAGTGAATTCACCCCTCCACTTT
clone_size: few
cdr3_length: 13
j_call: TRBJ1-6
d_call: TRBD1
v_call: TRBV2

cdr3_aa: CASRVQGANYGYTF
cdr3_nt: TGTGCCAGCAGGGTACAGGGGGCTAACTATGGCTACACCTTC
clone_size: many
cdr3_length: 14
j_call: TRBJ1-2
d_call: TRBD1
v_call: TRBV12-3/TRBV12-4

cdr3_aa: CSARVGETQYF
cdr3_nt: TGCAGTGCTAGAGTCGGAGAGACCCAGTACTTC
clone_size: many
cdr3_length: 11
j_call: TRBJ2-5
d_call: -
v_call: TRBV20-1

cdr3_aa: CASSLGGTSGGALHF
cdr3_nt: TGTGCCAGCAGCTTAGGTGGGACTAGCGGGGGGGCCCTACACTTC
clone_size: many
cdr3_length: 15
j_call: TRBJ2-7
d_call: TRBD2
v_call: TRBV13

cdr3_aa: CSVEGWAPPYEQYF
cdr3_nt: TGCAGCGTTGAAGGGTGGGCACCCCCCTACGAGCAGTACTTC
clone_size: -
cdr3_length: 14
j_call: TRBJ2-7
d_call: -
v_call: TRBV29-1

cdr3_aa: CASRRDRGDPYEQYF
cdr3_nt: TGTGCCAGCAGGCGCGACAGGGGTGACCCCTACGAGCAGTACTTC
clone_size: many
cdr3_length: 15
j_call: TRBJ2-7
d_call: TRBD1
v_call: TRBV2

cdr3_aa: CSAHDRGLYGYTF
cdr3_nt: TGCAGTGCGCATGACAGGGGACTTTATGGCTACACCTTC
clone_size: many
cdr3_length: 13
j_call: TRBJ1-2
d_call: TRBD1
v_call: TRBV20-1

cdr3_aa: CASSRTGTPNQPQHF
cdr3_nt: TGTGCCAGTAGTCGAACCGGGACACCGAATCAGCCCCAGCATTTT
clone_size: many
cdr3_length: 15
j_call: TRBJ1-5
d_call: -
v_call: TRBV19

cdr3_aa: CASSLLGGADTQYF
cdr3_nt: TGTGCCAGTAGTCTTCTCGGGGGCGCAGATACGCAGTATTTT
clone_size: many
cdr3_length: 14
j_call: TRBJ2-3
d_call: -
v_call: TRBV19

cdr3_aa: CAISEPGQNTEASF
cdr3_nt: TGTGCCATCAGTGAACCAGGGCAGAACACTGAAGCTTCCTTT
clone_size: -
cdr3_length: 14
j_call: TRBJ1-1
d_call: -
v_call: TRBV10-3

cdr3_aa: CSASEVVHTDTQYF
cdr3_nt: TGCAGTGCTAGTGAGGTGGTCCACACAGATACGCAGTATTTT
clone_size: many
cdr3_length: 14
j_call: TRBJ2-3
d_call: -
v_call: TRBV20-1

cdr3_aa: CASSPLAGTNSGANVLTF
cdr3_nt: TGTGCCAGCAGCCCCCTGGCAGGGACCAACTCTGGGGCCAACGTCCTGACTTTC
clone_size: -
cdr3_length: 18
j_call: TRBJ2-6
d_call: -
v_call: TRBV4-2

cdr3_aa: CASRRWTSGVGNTGELFF
cdr3_nt: TGTGCCAGCAGACGCTGGACTAGCGGGGTGGGGAACACCGGGGAGCTGTTTTTT
clone_size: -
cdr3_length: 18
j_call: TRBJ2-2
d_call: TRBD2
v_call: TRBV6-1

cdr3_aa: CASSSKRGYEQYF
cdr3_nt: TGTGCCAGCAGCTCAAAGAGGGGATACGAGCAGTACTTC
clone_size: -
cdr3_length: 13
j_call: TRBJ2-7
d_call: -
v_call: TRBV7-3

cdr3_aa: CASSPGRAGNEKLFF
cdr3_nt: TGTGCCAGCAGCCCCGGAAGGGCGGGGAATGAAAAACTGTTTTTT
clone_size: -
cdr3_length: 15
j_call: TRBJ1-4
d_call: -
v_call: TRBV11-2

cdr3_aa: CASSRRVIGASLYGYTF
cdr3_nt: TGTGCCAGCAGTCGAAGGGTAATAGGGGCTTCCCTCTATGGCTACACCTTC
clone_size: few
cdr3_length: 17
j_call: TRBJ1-2
d_call: -
v_call: TRBV12-3/TRBV12-4

cdr3_aa: CASSQFTGSEAFF
cdr3_nt: TGCGCCAGCAGCCAATTCACAGGGTCTGAAGCTTTCTTT
clone_size: -
cdr3_length: 13
j_call: TRBJ1-1
d_call: -
v_call: TRBV4-1

cdr3_aa: CASSPRDRETEAFF
cdr3_nt: TGTGCCAGCAGCCCCCGGGACAGGGAAACTGAAGCTTTCTTT
clone_size: few
cdr3_length: 14
j_call: TRBJ1-1
d_call: TRBD1
v_call: TRBV5-4

cdr3_aa: CASRLQIKNTEAFF
cdr3_nt: TGTGCCAGCAGATTACAAATCAAGAACACTGAAGCTTTCTTT
clone_size: many
cdr3_length: 14
j_call: TRBJ1-1
d_call: -
v_call: TRBV25-1